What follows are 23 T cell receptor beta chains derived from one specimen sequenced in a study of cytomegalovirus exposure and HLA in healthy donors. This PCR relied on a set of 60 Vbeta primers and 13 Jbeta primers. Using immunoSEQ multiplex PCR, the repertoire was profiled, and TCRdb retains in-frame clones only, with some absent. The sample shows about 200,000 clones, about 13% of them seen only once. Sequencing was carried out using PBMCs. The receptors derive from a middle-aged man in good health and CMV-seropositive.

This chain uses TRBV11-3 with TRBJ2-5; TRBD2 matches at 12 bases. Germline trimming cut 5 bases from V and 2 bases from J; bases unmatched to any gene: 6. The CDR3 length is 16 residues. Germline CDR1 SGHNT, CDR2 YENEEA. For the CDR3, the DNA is TGTGCCAGCAGCCTAACACTAGCGGGGGGACAAGAGACCCAGTACTTC. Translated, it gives CASSLTLAGGQETQYF.

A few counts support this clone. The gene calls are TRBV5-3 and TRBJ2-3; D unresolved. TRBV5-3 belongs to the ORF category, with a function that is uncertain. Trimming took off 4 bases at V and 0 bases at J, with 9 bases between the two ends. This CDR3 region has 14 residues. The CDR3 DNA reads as TGTGCCAGAAGCCTCAGGCTTAGCACAGATACGCAGTATTTT. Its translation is CARSLRLSTDTQYF.

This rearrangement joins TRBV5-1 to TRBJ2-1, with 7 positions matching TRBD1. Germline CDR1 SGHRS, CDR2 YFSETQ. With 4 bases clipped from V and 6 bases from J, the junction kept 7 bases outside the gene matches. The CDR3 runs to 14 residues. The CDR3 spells CASSLGTASNEQFF. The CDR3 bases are TGCGCCAGCAGCCTCGGGACAGCCAGCAATGAGCAGTTCTTC.

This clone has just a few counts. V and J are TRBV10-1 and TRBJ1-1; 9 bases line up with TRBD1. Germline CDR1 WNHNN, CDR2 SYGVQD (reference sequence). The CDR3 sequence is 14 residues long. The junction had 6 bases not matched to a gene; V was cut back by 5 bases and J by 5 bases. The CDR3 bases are TGCGCCAGCAGTAATACAGGGGGCGGGACTGAAGCTTTCTTT. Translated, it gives CASSNTGGGTEAFF.

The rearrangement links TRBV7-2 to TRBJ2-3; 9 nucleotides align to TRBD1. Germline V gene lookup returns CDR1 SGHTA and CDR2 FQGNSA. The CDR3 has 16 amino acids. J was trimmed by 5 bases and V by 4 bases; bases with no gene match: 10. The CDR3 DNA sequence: TGTGCCAGCAGCTCAGGACAGGGGAGGGCTCAAGATACGCAGTATTTT. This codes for CASSSGQGRAQDTQYF.

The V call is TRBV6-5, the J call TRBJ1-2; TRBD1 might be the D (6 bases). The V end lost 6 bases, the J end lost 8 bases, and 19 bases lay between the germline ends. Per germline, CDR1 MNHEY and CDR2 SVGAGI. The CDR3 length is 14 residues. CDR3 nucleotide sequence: TGTGCCAGCAGGGCGGGCCTCTACCAGGGGGGCTACACCTTC. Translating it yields CASRAGLYQGGYTF.

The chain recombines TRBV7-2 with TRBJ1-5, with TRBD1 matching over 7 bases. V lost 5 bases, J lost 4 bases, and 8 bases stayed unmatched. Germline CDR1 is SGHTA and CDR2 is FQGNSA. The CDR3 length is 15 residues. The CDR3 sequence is CASSKGDRENQPQHF. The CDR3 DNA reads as TGTGCCAGCAGCAAGGGGGACAGAGAAAATCAGCCCCAGCATTTT.

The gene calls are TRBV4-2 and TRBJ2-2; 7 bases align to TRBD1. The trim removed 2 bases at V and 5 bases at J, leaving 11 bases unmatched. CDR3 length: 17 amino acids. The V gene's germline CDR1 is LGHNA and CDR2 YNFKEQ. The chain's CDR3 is CASSQREGAGRTGELFF. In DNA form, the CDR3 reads TGTGCCAGCAGCCAACGAGAGGGGGCAGGGCGAACCGGGGAGCTGTTTTTT.

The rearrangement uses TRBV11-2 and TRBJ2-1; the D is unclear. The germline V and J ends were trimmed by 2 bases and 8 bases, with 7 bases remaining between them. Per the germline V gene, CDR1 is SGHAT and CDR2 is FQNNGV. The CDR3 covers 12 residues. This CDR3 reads CASSLLGYEQFF. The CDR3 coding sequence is TGTGCCAGCAGCTTACTCGGGTATGAGCAGTTCTTC. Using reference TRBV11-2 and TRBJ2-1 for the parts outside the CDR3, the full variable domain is EAGVAQSPRYKIIEKRQSVAFWCNPISGHATLYWYQQILGQGPKLLIQFQNNGVVDDSQLPKDRFSAERLKGVDSTLKIQPAKLEDSAVYLCASSLLGYEQFFGPGTRLTVL.

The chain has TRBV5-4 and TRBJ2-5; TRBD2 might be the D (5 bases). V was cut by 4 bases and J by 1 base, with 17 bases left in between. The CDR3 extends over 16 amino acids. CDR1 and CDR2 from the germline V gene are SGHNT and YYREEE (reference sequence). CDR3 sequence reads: CASSPDSVRAQETQYF. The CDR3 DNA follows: TGTGCCAGCAGCCCGGACTCCGTTAGGGCCCAAGAGACCCAGTACTTC.

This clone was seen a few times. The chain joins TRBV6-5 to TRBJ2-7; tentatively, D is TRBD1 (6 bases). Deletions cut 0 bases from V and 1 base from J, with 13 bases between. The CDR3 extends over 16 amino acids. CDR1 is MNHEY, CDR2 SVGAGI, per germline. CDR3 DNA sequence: TGTGCCAGCAGTTACTCGGATACAGGGAGATCCTACGAGCAGTACTTC. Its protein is CASSYSDTGRSYEQYF.

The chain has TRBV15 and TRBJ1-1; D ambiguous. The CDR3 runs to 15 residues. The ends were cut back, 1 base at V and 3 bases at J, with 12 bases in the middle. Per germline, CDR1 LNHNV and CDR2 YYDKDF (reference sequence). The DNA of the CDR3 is TGTGCCACCAGCAGAGGGACGGACTTTTACACTGAAGCTTTCTTT. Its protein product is CATSRGTDFYTEAFF.

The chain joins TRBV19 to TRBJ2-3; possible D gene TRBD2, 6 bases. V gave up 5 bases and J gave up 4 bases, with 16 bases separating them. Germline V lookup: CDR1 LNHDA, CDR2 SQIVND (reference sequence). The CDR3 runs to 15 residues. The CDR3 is CASSPRDSRADTQYF. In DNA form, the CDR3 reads TGTGCCAGTAGTCCACGGGACTCCAGAGCAGATACGCAGTATTTT.

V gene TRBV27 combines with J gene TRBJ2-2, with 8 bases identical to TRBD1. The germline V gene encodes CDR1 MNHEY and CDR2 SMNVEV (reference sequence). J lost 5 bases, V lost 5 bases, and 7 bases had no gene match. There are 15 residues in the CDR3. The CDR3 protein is CASSPRTGRTGELFF. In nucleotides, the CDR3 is TGTGCCAGCAGTCCGCGGACAGGGAGAACCGGGGAGCTGTTTTTT.

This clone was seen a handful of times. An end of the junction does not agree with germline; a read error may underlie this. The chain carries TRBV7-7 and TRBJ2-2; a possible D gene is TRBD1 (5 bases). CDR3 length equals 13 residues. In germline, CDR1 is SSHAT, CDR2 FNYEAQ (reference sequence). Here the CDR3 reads CASSPDITGELFF. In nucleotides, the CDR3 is TGTGCTAGCAGCCCGGACATAACCGGGGAGCTGTTTTTT.

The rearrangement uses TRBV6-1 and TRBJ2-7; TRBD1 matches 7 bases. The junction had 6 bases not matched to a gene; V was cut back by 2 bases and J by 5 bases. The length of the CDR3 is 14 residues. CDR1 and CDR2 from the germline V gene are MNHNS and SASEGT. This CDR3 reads CASSERGLHDEQYV. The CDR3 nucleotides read TGTGCCAGCAGTGAAAGGGGGCTGCACGACGAGCAGTACGTC.

CDR3: CASSKQGKSEAFF. CDR3 DNA sequence: TGTGCCAGCAGCAAACAGGGGAAGTCTGAAGCTTTCTTT. The rearrangement joins TRBV7-2 to TRBJ1-1; 7 bases map to TRBD1. CDR1 and CDR2 (germline): SGHTA, FQGNSA. The J segment lost 6 bases and the V segment lost 5 bases, leaving 6 bases of the junction unmatched. The CDR3 has 13 residues.

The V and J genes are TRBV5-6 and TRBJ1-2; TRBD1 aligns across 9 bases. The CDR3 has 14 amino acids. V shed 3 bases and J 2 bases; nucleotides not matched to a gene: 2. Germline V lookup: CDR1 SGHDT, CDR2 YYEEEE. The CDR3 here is CASSYDRGNYGYTF. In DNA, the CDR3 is TGTGCCAGCAGCTATGACAGGGGGAACTATGGCTACACCTTC.

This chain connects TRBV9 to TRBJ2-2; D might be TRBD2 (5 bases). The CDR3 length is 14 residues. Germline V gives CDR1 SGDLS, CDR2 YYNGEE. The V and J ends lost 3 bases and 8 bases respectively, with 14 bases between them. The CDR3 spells CASSAQLVTGELFF. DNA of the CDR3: TGTGCCAGCAGCGCCCAACTAGTCACGGGGGAGCTGTTTTTT.

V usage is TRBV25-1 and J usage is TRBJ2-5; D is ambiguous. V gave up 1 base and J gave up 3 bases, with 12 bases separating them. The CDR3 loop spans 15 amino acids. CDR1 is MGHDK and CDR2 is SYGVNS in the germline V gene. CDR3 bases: TGTGCCAGCAGTGAATTAAAAAGCCAAGAAGAGACCCAGTACTTC. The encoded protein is CASSELKSQEETQYF.

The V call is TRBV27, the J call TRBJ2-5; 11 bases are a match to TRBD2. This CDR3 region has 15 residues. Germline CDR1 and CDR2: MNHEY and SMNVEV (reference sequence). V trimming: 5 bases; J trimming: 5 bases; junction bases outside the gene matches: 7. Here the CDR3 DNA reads TGTGCCAGCAGTCTTCGACTAGCGGGGATCGAGACCCAGTACTTC. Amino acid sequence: CASSLRLAGIETQYF.

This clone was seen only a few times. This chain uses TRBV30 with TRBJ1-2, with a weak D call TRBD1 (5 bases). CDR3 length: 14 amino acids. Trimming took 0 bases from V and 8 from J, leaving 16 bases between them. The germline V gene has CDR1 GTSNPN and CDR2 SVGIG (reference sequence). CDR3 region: CAWSVAGGSWGYTF. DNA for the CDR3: TGTGCCTGGAGTGTAGCCGGGGGTTCGTGGGGCTACACCTTC.

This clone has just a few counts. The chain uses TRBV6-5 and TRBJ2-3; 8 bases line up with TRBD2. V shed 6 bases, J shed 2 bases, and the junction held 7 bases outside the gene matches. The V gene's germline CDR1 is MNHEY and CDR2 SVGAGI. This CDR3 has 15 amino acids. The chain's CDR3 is CASRAAGGYTDTQYF. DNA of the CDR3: TGTGCCAGCAGAGCCGCGGGGGGATACACAGATACGCAGTATTTT.